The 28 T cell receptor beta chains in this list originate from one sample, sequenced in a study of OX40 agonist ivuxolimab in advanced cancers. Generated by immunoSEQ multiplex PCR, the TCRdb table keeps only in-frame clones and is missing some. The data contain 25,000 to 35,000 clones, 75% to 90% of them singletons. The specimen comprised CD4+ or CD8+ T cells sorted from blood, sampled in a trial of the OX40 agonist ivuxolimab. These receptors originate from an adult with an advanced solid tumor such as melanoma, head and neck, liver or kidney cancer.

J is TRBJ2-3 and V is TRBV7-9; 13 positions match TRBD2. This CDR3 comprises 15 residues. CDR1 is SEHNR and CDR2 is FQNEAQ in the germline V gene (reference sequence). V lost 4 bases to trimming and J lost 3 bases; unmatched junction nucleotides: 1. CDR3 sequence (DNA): TGTGCCAGCAGCTCGGGACTAGCGGGAACAGATACGCAGTATTTT. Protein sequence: CASSSGLAGTDTQYF.

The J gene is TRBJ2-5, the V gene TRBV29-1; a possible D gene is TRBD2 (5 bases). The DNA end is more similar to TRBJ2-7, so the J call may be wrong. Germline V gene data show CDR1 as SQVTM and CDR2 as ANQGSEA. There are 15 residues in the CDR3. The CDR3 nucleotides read TGCAGCGTTGCTCTTGGACTTGCCAGCTCCTACGAGCAGTACTTC. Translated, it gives CSVALGLASSYEQYF.

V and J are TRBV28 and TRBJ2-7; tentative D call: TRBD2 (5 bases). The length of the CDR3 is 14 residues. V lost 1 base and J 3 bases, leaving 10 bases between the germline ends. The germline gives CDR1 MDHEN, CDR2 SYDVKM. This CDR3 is CASSLSGLGYEQYF. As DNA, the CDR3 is TGTGCCAGCAGTTTATCCGGACTCGGCTACGAGCAGTACTTC.

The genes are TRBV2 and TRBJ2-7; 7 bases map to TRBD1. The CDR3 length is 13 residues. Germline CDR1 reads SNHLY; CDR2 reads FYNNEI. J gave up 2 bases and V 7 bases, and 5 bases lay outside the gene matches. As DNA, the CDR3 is TGTGCCAGCACTTCGACAGGGACCTACGAGCAGTACTTC. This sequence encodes CASTSTGTYEQYF.

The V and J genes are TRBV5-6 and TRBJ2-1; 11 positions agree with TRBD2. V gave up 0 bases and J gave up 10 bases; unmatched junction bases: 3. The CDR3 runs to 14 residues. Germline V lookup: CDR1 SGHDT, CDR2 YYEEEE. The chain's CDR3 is CASSLASSGREQFF. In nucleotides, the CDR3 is TGTGCCAGCAGCTTGGCTTCTAGCGGGAGGGAGCAGTTCTTC.

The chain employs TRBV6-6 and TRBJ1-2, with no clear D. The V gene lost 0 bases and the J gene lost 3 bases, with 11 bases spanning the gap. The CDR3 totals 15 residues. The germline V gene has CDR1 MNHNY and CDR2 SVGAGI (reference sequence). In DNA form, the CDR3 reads TGTGCCAGCAGTTACTCGATGGAGACCGACTATGGCTACACCTTC. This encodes CASSYSMETDYGYTF.

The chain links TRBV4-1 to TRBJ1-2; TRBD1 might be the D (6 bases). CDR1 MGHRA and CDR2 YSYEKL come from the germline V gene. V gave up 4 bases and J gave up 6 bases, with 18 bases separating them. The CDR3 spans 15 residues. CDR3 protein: CASSPIGTGRDGYTF. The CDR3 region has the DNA TGCGCCAGCAGCCCCATCGGAACAGGGCGGGATGGCTACACCTTC.

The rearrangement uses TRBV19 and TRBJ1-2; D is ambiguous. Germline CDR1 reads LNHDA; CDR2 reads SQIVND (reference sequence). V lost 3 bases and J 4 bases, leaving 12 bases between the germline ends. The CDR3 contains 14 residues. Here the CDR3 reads CASSITVTLYGYTF. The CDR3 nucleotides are TGTGCCAGTAGTATCACAGTGACCCTCTATGGCTACACCTTC.

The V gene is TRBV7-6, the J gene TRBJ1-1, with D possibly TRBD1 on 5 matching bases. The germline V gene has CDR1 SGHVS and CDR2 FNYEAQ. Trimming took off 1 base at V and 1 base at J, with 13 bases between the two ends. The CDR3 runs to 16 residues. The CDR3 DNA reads TGTGCCAGCAGCTTAGTCTATGGACAAACGAACACTGAAGCTTTCTTT. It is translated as CASSLVYGQTNTEAFF.

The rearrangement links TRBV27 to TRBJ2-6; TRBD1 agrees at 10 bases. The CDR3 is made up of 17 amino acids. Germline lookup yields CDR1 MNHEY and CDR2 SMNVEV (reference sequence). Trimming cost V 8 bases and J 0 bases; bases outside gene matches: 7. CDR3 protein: CASRTGGLGSGANVLTF. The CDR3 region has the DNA TGTGCCAGCCGGACAGGGGGTTTAGGCTCTGGGGCCAACGTCCTGACTTTC. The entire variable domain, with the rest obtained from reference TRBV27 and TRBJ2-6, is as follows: EAQVTQNPRYLITVTGKKLTVTCSQNMNHEYMSWYRQDPGLGLRQIYYSMNVEVTDKGDVPEGYKVSRKEKRNFPLILESPSPNQTSLYFCASRTGGLGSGANVLTFGAGSRLTVL.

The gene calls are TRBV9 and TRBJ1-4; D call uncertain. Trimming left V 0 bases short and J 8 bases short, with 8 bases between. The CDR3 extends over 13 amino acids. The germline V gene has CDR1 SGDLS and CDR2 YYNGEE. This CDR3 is CASSVEVSEKLFF. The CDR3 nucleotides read TGTGCCAGCAGCGTAGAGGTCAGCGAAAAACTGTTTTTT.

CDR3 DNA sequence: TGTGCCAGCAGCTTGGGCGGGGCCACGTTTCATGAGCAGTTCTTC. Its protein product is CASSLGGATFHEQFF. This chain joins TRBV7-9 and TRBJ2-1, with TRBD2 as a possible D gene (6 bases). Germline V gene lookup returns CDR1 SEHNR and CDR2 FQNEAQ (reference sequence). The V end was cut by 3 bases, the J end by 8 bases, with 17 bases between. The CDR3 loop spans 15 amino acids.

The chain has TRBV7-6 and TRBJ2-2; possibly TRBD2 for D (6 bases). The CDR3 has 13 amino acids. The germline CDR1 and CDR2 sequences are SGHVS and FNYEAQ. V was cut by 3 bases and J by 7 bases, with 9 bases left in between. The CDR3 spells CASSFSSVGELFF. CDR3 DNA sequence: TGTGCCAGCAGCTTCTCTAGCGTCGGGGAGCTGTTTTTT.

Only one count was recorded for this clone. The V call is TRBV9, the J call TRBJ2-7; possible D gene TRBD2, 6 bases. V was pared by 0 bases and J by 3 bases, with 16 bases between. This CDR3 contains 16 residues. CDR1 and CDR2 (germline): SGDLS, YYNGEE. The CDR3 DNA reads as TGTGCCAGCAGCGTAGAGGGAGAGTGGGGACTCTACGAGCAGTACTTC. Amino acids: CASSVEGEWGLYEQYF.

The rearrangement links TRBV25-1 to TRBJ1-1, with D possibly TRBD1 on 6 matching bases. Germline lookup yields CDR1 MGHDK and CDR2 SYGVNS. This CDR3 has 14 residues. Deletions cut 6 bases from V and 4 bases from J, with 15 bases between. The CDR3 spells CASSPTFRGTEAFF. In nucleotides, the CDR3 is TGTGCCAGCAGCCCGACTTTCAGGGGCACTGAAGCTTTCTTT. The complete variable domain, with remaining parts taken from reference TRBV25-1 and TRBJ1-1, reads EADIYQTPRYLVIGTGKKITLECSQTMGHDKMYWYQQDPGMELHLIHYSYGVNSTEKGDLSSESTVSRIRTEHFPLTLESARPSHTSQYLCASSPTFRGTEAFFGQGTRLTVV.

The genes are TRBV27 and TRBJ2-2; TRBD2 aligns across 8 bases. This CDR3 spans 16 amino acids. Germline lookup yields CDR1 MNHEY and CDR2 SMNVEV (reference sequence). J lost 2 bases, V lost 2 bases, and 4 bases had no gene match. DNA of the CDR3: TGTGCCAGCAGTTTAGAAGGGACTAGTAACACCGGGGAGCTGTTTTTT. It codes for CASSLEGTSNTGELFF.

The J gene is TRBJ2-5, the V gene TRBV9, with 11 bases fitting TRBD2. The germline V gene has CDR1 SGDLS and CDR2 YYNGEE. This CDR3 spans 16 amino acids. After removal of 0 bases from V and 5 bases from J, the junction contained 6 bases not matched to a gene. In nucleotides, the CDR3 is TGTGCCAGCAGCGTAGGTAGCGGGGGGGAGGTGGAGACCCAGTACTTC. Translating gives CASSVGSGGEVETQYF. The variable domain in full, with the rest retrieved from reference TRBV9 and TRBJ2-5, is DSGVTQTPKHLITATGQRVTLRCSPRSGDLSVYWYQQSLDQGLQFLIQYYNGEERAKGNILERFSAQQFPDLHSELNLSSLELGDSALYFCASSVGSGGEVETQYFGPGTRLLVL.

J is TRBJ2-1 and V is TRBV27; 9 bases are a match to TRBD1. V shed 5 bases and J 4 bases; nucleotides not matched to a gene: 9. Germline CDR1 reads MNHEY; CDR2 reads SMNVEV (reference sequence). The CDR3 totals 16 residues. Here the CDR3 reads CASSPHPDRGYNEQFF. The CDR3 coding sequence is TGTGCCAGCAGTCCTCACCCCGACAGGGGGTACAATGAGCAGTTCTTC.

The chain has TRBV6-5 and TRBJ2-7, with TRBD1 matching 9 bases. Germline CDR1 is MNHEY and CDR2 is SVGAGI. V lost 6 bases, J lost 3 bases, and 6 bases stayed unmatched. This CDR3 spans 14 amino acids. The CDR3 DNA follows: TGTGCCAGCAGCGTCGGGACAGGGATCTACGAGCAGTACTTC. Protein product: CASSVGTGIYEQYF.

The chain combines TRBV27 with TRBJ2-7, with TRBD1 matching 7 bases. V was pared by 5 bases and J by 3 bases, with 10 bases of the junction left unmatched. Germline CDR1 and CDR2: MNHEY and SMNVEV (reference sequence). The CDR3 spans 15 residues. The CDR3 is CASSPAWDSFYEQYF. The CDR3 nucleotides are TGTGCCAGCAGTCCCGCTTGGGACAGCTTCTACGAGCAGTACTTC.

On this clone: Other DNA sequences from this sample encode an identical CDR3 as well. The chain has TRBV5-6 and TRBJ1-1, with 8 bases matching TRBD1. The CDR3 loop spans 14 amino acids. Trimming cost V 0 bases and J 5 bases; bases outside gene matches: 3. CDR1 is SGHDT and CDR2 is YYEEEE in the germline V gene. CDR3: CASSLGTGGTEAFF. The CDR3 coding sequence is TGTGCCAGCAGCTTGGGAACAGGGGGGACTGAAGCTTTCTTT.

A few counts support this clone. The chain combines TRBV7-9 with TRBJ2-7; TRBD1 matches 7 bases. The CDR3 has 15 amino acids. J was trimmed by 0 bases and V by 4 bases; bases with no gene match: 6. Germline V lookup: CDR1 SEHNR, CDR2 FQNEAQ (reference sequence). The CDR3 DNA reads TGTGCCAGCAGCTCCTGGGACAGCGACTCCTACGAGCAGTACTTC. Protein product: CASSSWDSDSYEQYF.

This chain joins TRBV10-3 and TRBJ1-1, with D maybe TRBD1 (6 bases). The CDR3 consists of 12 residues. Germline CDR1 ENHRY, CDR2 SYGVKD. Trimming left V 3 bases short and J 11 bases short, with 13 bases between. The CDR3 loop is CAISEDWQGAFF. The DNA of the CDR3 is TGTGCCATCAGTGAAGATTGGCAGGGGGCTTTCTTT.

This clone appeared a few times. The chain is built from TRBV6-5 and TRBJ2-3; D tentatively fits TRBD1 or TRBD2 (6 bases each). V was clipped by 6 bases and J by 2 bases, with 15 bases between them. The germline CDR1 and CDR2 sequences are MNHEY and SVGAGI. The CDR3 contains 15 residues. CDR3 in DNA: TGTGCCAGCAGCCCCTCAGGGGAGGCCACAGATACGCAGTATTTT. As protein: CASSPSGEATDTQYF.

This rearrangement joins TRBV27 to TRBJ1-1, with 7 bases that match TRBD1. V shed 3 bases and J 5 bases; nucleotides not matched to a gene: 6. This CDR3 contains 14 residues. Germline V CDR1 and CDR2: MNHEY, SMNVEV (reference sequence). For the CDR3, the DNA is TGTGCCAGCAGTTTGAGGGGGCTGGGGACTGAAGCTTTCTTT. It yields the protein CASSLRGLGTEAFF.

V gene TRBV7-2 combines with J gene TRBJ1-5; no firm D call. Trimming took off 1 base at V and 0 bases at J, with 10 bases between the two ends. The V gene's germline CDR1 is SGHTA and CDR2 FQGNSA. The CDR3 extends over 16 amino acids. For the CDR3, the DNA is TGTGCCAGCAGCTTAGATATTCGGGGTAGCAATCAGCCCCAGCATTTT. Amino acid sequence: CASSLDIRGSNQPQHF.

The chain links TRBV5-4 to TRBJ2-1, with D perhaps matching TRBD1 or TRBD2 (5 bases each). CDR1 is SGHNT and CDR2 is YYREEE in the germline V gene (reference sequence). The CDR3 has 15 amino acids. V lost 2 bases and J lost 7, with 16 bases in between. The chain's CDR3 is CASSFGLGAGNEQFF. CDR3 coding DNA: TGTGCCAGCAGCTTTGGCCTAGGGGCGGGTAATGAGCAGTTCTTC.

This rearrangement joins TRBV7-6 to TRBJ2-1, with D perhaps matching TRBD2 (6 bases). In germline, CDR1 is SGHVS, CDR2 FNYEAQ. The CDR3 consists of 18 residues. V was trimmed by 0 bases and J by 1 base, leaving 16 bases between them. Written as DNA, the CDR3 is TGTGCCAGCAGCTTAGCGAATCCTGCAAGCGGGTCCTACAATGAGCAGTTCTTC. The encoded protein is CASSLANPASGSYNEQFF. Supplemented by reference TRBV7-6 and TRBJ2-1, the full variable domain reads GAGVSQSPRYKVTKRGQDVALRCDPISGHVSLYWYRQALGQGPEFLTYFNYEAQQDKSGLPNDRFSAERPEGSISTLTIQRTEQRDSAMYRCASSLANPASGSYNEQFFGPGTRLTVL.